Presented here are 16 T cell receptor beta chains from one specimen sequenced in a study of early T cells in non-severe SARS-CoV-2 infection. TCRdb independently ran MiXCR on the 5' RACE reads; one entry per CDR3 protein. Here the sample spans some 30,000 distinct CDR3 sequences, 8% to 9.5% being singletons. The specimen sequenced was whole blood. Receptors originate from an adult who was a healthcare worker with PCR-confirmed SARS-CoV-2 infection or an uninfected control (not recorded which).

The J gene is TRBJ1-6, the V gene TRBV9; D is possibly TRBD1 (5 bases). The CDR3 spans 14 residues. The V end was cut by 2 bases, the J end by 9 bases, with 12 bases between. Looked up from germline, CDR1 is SGDLS and CDR2 is YYNGEE. The DNA for the CDR3 is TGTGCCAGCAGCGTGAGGGTCGGGGCTTCACCCCTCCACTTT. Protein sequence: CASSVRVGASPLHF.

This clonotype was found many times. The chain couples TRBV20-1 to TRBJ1-2; weak D call: TRBD1 (5 bases). CDR1 is DFQATT, CDR2 SNEGSKA, per germline (reference sequence). V was shortened by 5 bases and J by 4 bases, with 17 bases between the two germline ends. CDR3 length: 14 amino acids. The DNA of the CDR3 is TGCAGTGCTTCATCCCGGGACGGCAGCTATGGCTACACCTTC. Amino acids: CSASSRDGSYGYTF.

This clonotype was observed a few times. The rearrangement joins TRBV9 to TRBJ2-7; D may be TRBD1 or TRBD2 (5 bases each). Germline CDR1 SGDLS, CDR2 YYNGEE. The CDR3 spans 15 residues. Trimming cost V 3 bases and J 3 bases, with 16 bases left between them. CDR3 sequence (DNA): TGTGCCAGCAGCGCCGAAGTTGGGGGTCTCTACGAGCAGTACTTC. Its translation: CASSAEVGGLYEQYF.

The chain combines TRBV9 with TRBJ2-7; D is ambiguous. Trimming took 4 bases from V and 1 from J, leaving 9 bases between them. The germline V gene has CDR1 SGDLS and CDR2 YYNGEE. The CDR3 sequence is 13 residues long. The CDR3 is CASSLDISYEQYF. CDR3 DNA sequence: TGTGCCAGCAGCCTCGACATTTCCTACGAGCAGTACTTC.

This clonotype was recorded many times. The chain has TRBV4-3 and TRBJ2-3; TRBD1 or TRBD2 may be the D gene (6 bases each). The CDR3 runs to 15 residues. V was pared by 10 bases and J by 0 bases, with 17 bases between. Germline assignment: CDR1 LGHNA and CDR2 YSLEER. This CDR3 is CATARGDTSTDTQYF. CDR3 sequence (DNA): TGCGCCACCGCGAGGGGGGACACTAGCACAGATACGCAGTATTTT.

The chain couples TRBV12-3 or TRBV12-4 to TRBJ2-4; no clear D gene. The CDR3 is 11 amino acids. V shed 4 bases and J shed 8 bases, with 6 bases lying between them. The CDR3 nucleotides are TGTGCCAGCAGTTCAATGGACATTCAGTACTTC. This sequence encodes CASSSMDIQYF.

Ten or more counts support this clonotype. The chain is built from TRBV18 and TRBJ2-7; 9 nucleotides agree with TRBD2. V lost 8 bases to trimming and J lost 2 bases; unmatched junction nucleotides: 10. Germline assignment: CDR1 KGHSH and CDR2 LQKENI. The CDR3 is 15 amino acids. In DNA form, the CDR3 reads TGTGCCAGCCATCATGAAGCGGGGGGTCCCTACGAGCAGTACTTC. Its translation: CASHHEAGGPYEQYF.

The sample holds many counts of this clonotype. V is TRBV9 and J is TRBJ1-1, with TRBD1 matching 7 bases. Losses at the gene ends were 0 bases for V and 6 bases for J; bases not matched to a gene: 8. CDR1 is SGDLS, CDR2 YYNGEE, per germline. The CDR3 runs 15 residues. The CDR3 spells CASSVVGQTHAEAFF. CDR3 sequence (DNA): TGTGCCAGCAGCGTAGTGGGACAGACTCATGCTGAAGCTTTCTTT.

This clonotype has ten or more counts. J is TRBJ1-2 and V is TRBV19; 8 positions agree with TRBD1. CDR1 is LNHDA and CDR2 is SQIVND in the germline V gene (reference sequence). The CDR3 has 12 residues. V lost 5 bases to trimming and J lost 6 bases; unmatched junction nucleotides: 2. The chain's CDR3 is CASSRQGNGYTF. CDR3 DNA sequence: TGTGCCAGTAGTCGACAGGGGAATGGCTACACCTTC.

The V gene is TRBV29-1, the J gene TRBJ1-4; D might be TRBD1 (5 bases). V was cut by 4 bases and J by 0 bases, with 9 bases left in between. Germline V gene sequence: CDR1 SQVTM, CDR2 ANQGSEA. This CDR3 is 14 amino acids long. CDR3 in DNA: TGCAGCGTTGCCTCAGGGTCAACTAATGAAAAACTGTTTTTT. Translating it yields CSVASGSTNEKLFF.

In this sample, this clonotype turned up a few times. The chain recombines TRBV19 with TRBJ1-3; D not certain. V was clipped by 6 bases and J by 0 bases, with 12 bases between them. The CDR3 is 15 amino acids. Germline assignment: CDR1 LNHDA and CDR2 SQIVND (reference sequence). Written as DNA, the CDR3 is TGTGCCAGTAGCGCATACGGGAACTCTGGAAACACCATATATTTT. Translated, it gives CASSAYGNSGNTIYF.

Many counts were recorded for this clonotype. The chain employs TRBV6-2 or TRBV6-3 and TRBJ1-6; TRBD1 matches 7 bases. Per the germline V gene, CDR1 is MNHEY and CDR2 is SVGEGT. After removal of 7 bases from V and 9 bases from J, the junction contained 15 bases not matched to a gene. This CDR3 has 16 amino acids. The CDR3 loop reads CASISTEGQEGSPLHF. CDR3 in DNA: TGTGCCAGCATTTCAACCGAAGGACAGGAGGGTTCACCCCTCCACTTT.

This clonotype was counted at least ten times. The chain couples TRBV7-8 to TRBJ1-2, with D possibly TRBD1 on 6 matching bases. The CDR3 sequence is 17 residues long. Per germline, CDR1 SGHVS and CDR2 FQNEAQ. V was pared by 4 bases and J by 2 bases, with 20 bases between. Here the CDR3 DNA reads TGTGCCAGCAGCTCTCCCGCACAGGGAAGGATAAACTATGGCTACACCTTC. The encoded protein is CASSSPAQGRINYGYTF.

V is TRBV7-9 and J is TRBJ2-5; a weak D match, TRBD1 (7 bases). V dropped 0 bases and J dropped 5 bases, with 10 bases sitting between them. Per the germline V gene, CDR1 is SEHNR and CDR2 is FQNEAQ (reference sequence). This CDR3 region has 14 residues. The CDR3 reads CASSLAQGGETQYF. The CDR3 coding sequence is TGTGCCAGCAGCTTAGCGCAGGGGGGCGAGACCCAGTACTTC.

The table lists this clonotype with many counts. The V and J genes are TRBV18 and TRBJ2-7; TRBD2 agrees at 12 bases. The CDR3 loop spans 17 amino acids. The germline gives CDR1 KGHSH, CDR2 LQKENI. The trim removed 0 bases at V and 0 bases at J, leaving 3 bases unmatched. The chain's CDR3 is CASSPPGLAGPSYEQYF. As DNA, the CDR3 is TGTGCCAGCTCACCACCCGGACTAGCGGGACCCTCCTACGAGCAGTACTTC.

Sample share makes this clonotype large. This chain links TRBV15 with TRBJ2-3, with TRBD2 identical over 16 bases. CDR3 length: 16 residues. Germline CDR1 LNHNV, CDR2 YYDKDF (reference sequence). V gave up 5 bases and J gave up 7 bases; unmatched junction bases: 6. CDR3 residues: CATSPGTSGGANTQYF. The CDR3, as DNA: TGTGCCACCAGCCCCGGGACTAGCGGGGGGGCAAATACGCAGTATTTT.